This T cell receptor (beta chain) was documented in a study of breast tumors, draining lymph nodes, adjacent tissues. Whole-study results and caveats: Luminal-like breast cancer showed significantly greater tumor-nontumor repertoire similarity than basal-like breast cancer did. The data were judged consistent with most tumor T cells coming from lymph node and expanding in tumor. That most tumor T cells come from lymph nodes remained unproven. Compared with lymph nodes, tumors were less diverse; compared with nontumor tissue, more.

This clonotype was picked up many times. Its target is unknown. TCRdb ran MiXCR on the multiplex PCR reads and lists one entry per CDR3 protein. Among about 130,000 distinct CDR3 sequences listed, 21% were seen once. The lymph nodes were axillary draining lymph nodes from breast cancer patients. Germline lookup yields CDR1 SGHRS and CDR2 YFSETQ. The V end lost 5 bases, the J end lost 1 base, and 10 bases lay between the germline ends. This CDR3 is built from 14 residues. The sample comprised axillary lymph node tissue. The V gene is TRBV5-1, the J gene TRBJ1-5; D remains ambiguous. This clonotype was sampled from a female donor with breast cancer. Some clones in this sample may be carry-over from other donors' samples. CDR3 DNA: TGCGCCAGCAGATCCGCTGGCAGCAATCAGCCCCAGCATTTT. Its protein product is CASRSAGSNQPQHF.